A single sample gave rise to the 2 T cell receptor beta chains below, sequenced in a study of monozygotic twins with inflammatory bowel disease. TCRdb reanalyzed the 5' RACE reads, giving one entry per CDR3 protein sequence and no DNA. Recorded here are around 230,000 distinct CDR3 sequences; the top ten clones represent roughly 1.5%. The sequenced sample was blood. The receptors originated from a human donor with ulcerative colitis or Crohn's disease, or a healthy co-twin of an affected twin (not recorded which).

The V call is TRBV7-8, the J call TRBJ1-5; no DNA is available, so the TRBD1 call from TCRdb remains unchecked. CDR3 length equals 15 residues. Germline V gives CDR1 SGHVS, CDR2 FQNEAQ. CDR3 protein: CASSLYGGRNQPQHF.

The chain employs TRBV5-1 and TRBJ2-5; TCRdb's assignment of TRBD1 cannot be checked, as there is no DNA. Germline CDR1 reads SGHRS; CDR2 reads YFSETQ. The CDR3 runs to 15 residues. The CDR3 region is CASRTAGVPQETQYF.